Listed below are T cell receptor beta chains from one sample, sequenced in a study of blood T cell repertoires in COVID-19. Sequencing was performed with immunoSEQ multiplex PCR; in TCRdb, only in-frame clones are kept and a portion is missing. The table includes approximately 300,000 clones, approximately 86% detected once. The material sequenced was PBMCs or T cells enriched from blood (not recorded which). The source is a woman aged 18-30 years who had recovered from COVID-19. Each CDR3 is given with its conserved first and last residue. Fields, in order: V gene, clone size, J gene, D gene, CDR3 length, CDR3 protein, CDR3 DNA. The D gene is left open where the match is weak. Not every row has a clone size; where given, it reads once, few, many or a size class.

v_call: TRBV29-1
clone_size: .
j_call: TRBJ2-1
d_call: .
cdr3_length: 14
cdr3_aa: CSALSWRGSNEQFF
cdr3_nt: TGCAGCGCCTTATCCTGGAGGGGAAGCAATGAGCAGTTCTTC

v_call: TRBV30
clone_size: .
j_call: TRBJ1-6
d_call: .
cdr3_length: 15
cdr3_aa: CAWNRESSYNSPLHF
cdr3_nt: TGTGCCTGGAACCGGGAGAGCTCCTATAATTCACCCCTCCACTTT

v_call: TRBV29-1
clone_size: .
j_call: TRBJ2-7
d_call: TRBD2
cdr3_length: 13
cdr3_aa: CSVDASGDYEQYF
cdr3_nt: TGCAGCGTTGACGCTAGCGGAGACTACGAGCAGTACTTC

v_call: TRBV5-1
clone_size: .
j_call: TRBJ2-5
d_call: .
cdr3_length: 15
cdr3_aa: CASSSVSVDQETQYF
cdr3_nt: TGCGCCAGCAGCTCCGTTTCGGTGGACCAAGAGACCCAGTACTTC

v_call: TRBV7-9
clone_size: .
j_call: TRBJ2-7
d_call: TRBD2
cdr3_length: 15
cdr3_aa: CASSPVLGAGDEQYF
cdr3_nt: TGTGCCAGCAGCCCGGTTTTGGGAGCGGGAGACGAGCAGTACTTC

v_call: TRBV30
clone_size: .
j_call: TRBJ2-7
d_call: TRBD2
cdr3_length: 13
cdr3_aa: CASAGGDSYEQYF
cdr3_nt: TGTGCCTCGGCGGGGGGGGACTCCTACGAGCAGTACTTC

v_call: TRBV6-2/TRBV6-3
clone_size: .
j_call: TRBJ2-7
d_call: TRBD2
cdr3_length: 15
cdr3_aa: CASSYKSGGINEQYF
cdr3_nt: TGTGCCAGCAGTTACAAAAGCGGGGGGATCAACGAGCAGTACTTC

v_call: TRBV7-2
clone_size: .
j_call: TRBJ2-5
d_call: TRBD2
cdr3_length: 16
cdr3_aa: CASSLVQREGGETQYF
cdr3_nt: TGTGCCAGCAGCTTAGTACAGCGGGAGGGCGGAGAGACCCAGTACTTC

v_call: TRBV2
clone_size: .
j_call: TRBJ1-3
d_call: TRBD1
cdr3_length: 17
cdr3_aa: CASSGQGPLFSGNTIYF
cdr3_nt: TGTGCCAGCAGTGGACAGGGGCCTCTTTTCTCTGGAAACACCATATATTTT

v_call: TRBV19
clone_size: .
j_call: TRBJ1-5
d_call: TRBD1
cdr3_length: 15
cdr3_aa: CASSMARTGNQPQHF
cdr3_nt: TGTGCCAGTAGTATGGCTCGGACAGGGAATCAGCCCCAGCATTTT

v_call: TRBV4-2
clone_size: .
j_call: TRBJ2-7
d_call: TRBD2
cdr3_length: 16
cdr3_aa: CASSQEPRTRYAEQYF
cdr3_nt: TGTGCCAGCAGCCAAGAGCCCCGGACTAGGTACGCCGAGCAGTACTTC

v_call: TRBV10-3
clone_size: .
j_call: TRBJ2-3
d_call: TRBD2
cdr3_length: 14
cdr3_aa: CATNSGGAGDTQYF
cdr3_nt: TGTGCCACAAACAGCGGGGGGGCTGGAGATACGCAGTATTTT

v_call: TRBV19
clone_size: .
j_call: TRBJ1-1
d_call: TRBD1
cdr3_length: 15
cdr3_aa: CASSNIQGAGTEAFF
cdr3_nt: TGTGCCAGTAGTAACATACAGGGGGCGGGCACTGAAGCTTTCTTT

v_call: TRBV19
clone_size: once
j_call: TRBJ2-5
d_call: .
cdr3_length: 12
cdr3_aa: CASSRGGETQYF
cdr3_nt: TGTGCCAGTAGTAGGGGCGGAGAGACCCAGTACTTC

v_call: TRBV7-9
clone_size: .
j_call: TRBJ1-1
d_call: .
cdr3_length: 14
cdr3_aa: CASSLNSGNTEAFF
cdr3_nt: TGTGCCAGCAGCTTAAATTCGGGGAACACTGAAGCTTTCTTT